This TCR beta chain was captured in a study of CD8+ T cells in alopecia areata. Overall study: Those treated were given oral tofacitinib at 5 to 10 mg twice daily. Tofacitinib continued for 6 to 18 months and was then withheld for 6 months.

About this clone itself: No antigen is known for it.

Isolated RNA was reverse transcribed into cDNA used as the sequencing template. Repertoires were generated with immunoSEQ multiplex PCR, while TCRdb's copy carries only in-frame clones and drops some. In the table there are a few hundred thousand clones, around two fifths of which are singletons. Study-level points and caveats: A single nonresponder leaves the baseline CD8+ expansion link to response uncertain. Persistence of many expanded lesional clones was seen in scalp and blood during tofacitinib.

Treatment in this sample: oral pan-JAK inhibitor, 5-10 mg twice daily. Specimen: CD4+ T cells sorted from blood, collected at roughly week 30, from a patient treated with tofacitinib. The receptor was isolated from a human donor with alopecia areata.

The CDR3 protein is CSGGTRREQYF. CDR3 sequence (DNA): TGCAGTGGCGGTACCAGAAGGGAGCAGTACTTC. This chain links TRBV20-1 with TRBJ2-7; D is unresolved. CDR1 is DFQATT and CDR2 is SNEGSKA in the germline V gene (reference sequence). The V end was cut by 7 bases, the J end by 7 bases, with 14 bases between. The CDR3 covers 11 residues.